This T cell receptor beta chain was sequenced for a study of CDR3 diversity in severe acne. This clonotype was found once. TCRdb processed the PCR reads anew with MiXCR; each CDR3 protein has one entry. In the table there are more than 80,000 distinct CDR3 sequences, roughly 49% of which are singletons. Germline-derived CDR1 and CDR2 are KGHDR and SFDVKD. The trim removed 3 bases at V and 3 bases at J, leaving 8 bases unmatched. The CDR3 runs 16 residues. The origin of this receptor is a male donor with severe acne vulgaris. The sequenced material came from blood. This sequence joins TRBV24-1 and TRBJ2-5; 8 bases agree with TRBD1. CDR3 in DNA: TGTGCCACCAGTGATACAGGGGGACGGAGAGAAGAGACCCAGTACTTC. Translating it yields CATSDTGGRREETQYF.